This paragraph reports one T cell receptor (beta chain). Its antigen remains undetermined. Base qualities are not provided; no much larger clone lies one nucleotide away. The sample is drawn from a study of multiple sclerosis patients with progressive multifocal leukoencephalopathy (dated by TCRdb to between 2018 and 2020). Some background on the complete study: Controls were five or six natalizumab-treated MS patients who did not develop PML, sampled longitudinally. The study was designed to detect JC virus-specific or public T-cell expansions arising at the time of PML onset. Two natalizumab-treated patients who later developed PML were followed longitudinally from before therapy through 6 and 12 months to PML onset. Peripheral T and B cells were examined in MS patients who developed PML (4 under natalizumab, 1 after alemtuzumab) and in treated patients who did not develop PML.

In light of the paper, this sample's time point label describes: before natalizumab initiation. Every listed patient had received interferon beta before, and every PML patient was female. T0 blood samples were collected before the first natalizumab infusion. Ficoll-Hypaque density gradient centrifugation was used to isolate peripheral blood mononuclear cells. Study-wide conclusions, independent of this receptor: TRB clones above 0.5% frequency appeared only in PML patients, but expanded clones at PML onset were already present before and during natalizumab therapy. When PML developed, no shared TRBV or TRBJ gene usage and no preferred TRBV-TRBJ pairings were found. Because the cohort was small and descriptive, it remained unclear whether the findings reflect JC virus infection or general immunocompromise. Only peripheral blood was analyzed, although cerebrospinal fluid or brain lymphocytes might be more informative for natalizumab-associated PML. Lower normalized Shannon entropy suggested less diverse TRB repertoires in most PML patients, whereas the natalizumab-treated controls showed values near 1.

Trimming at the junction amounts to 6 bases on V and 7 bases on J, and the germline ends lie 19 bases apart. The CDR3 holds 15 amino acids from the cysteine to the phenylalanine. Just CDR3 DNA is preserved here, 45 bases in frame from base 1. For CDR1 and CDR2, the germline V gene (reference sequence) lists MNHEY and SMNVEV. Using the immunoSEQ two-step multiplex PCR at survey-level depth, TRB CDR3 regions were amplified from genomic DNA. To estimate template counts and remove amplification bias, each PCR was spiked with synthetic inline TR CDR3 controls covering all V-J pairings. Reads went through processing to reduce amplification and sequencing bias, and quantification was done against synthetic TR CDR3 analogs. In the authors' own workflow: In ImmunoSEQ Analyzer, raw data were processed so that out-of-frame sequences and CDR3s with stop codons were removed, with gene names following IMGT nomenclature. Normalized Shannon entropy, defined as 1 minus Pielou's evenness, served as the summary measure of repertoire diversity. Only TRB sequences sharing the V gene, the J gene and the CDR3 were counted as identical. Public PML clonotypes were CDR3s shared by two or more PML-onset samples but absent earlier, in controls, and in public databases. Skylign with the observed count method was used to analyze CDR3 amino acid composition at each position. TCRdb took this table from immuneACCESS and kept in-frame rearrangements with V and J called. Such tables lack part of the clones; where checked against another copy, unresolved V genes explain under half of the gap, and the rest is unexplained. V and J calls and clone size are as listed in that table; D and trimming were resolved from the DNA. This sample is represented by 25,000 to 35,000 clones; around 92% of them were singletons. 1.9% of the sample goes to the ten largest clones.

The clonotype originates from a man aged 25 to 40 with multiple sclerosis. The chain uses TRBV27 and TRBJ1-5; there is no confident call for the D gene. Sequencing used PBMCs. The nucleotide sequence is TGTGCCAGCAGACTTGCCGGAGGGTTCGACCAGCCCCAGCATTTT. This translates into CASRLAGGFDQPQHF.